The 20 T cell receptor beta chains below all came from one sample that was sequenced in a study of blood T cell repertoires in COVID-19. Here immunoSEQ multiplex PCR was the method, and the copy in TCRdb shows in-frame clones only, minus some. The sample records about 360,000 clones, more than 70% being singletons. Sequences were obtained from peripheral blood. Receptors were obtained from a man between 25 and 39 years old with active or convalescent COVID-19.

The chain recombines TRBV5-1 with TRBJ2-1; 8 nucleotides agree with TRBD2. This CDR3 is built from 15 residues. Unmatched junction bases numbered 12, after V lost 4 bases and J lost 9 bases. CDR1 SGHRS and CDR2 YFSETQ come from the germline V gene. The CDR3 nucleotides read TGCGCCAGCAGCCCGGAACTGGGGCTAGCGGGTGAGCAGTTCTTC. Amino acids: CASSPELGLAGEQFF.

This clone was counted a few times. This chain connects TRBV7-2 to TRBJ1-1, with D possibly matching TRBD1 (6 bases). This CDR3 spans 16 amino acids. Germline loops: CDR1 SGHTA, CDR2 FQGNSA. The V gene lost 5 bases and the J gene lost 4 bases, with 20 bases spanning the gap. As DNA, the CDR3 is TGTGCCAGCAGCGTAAATCCCCCGGGAGGGGGCACTGAAGCTTTCTTT. This translates into CASSVNPPGGGTEAFF.

The chain recombines TRBV4-2 with TRBJ1-2; no clear D. The V gene lost 4 bases and the J gene lost 4 bases, with 10 bases spanning the gap. The CDR3 consists of 13 residues. Germline V gives CDR1 LGHNA, CDR2 YNFKEQ. CDR3 in DNA: TGTGCCAGCAGCCTCGACGGGTTCTATGGCTACACCTTC. As protein: CASSLDGFYGYTF.

The rearrangement links TRBV3-1 (or the pseudogene TRBV3-2) to TRBJ2-5; D is possibly TRBD1 (5 bases). This CDR3 contains 14 residues. CDR1 and CDR2 (germline): LGHDT, YNNKEL (reference sequence). The V and J ends lost 1 base and 5 bases respectively, with 11 bases between them. This CDR3 reads CASSQALGRETQYF. The CDR3 region has the DNA TGTGCCAGCAGCCAAGCCTTGGGGCGGGAGACCCAGTACTTC.

This clone appeared a few times. The V gene is TRBV5-5, the J gene TRBJ1-3; the D is unclear. The V end lost 1 base, the J end lost 2 bases, and 10 bases lay between the germline ends. In germline, CDR1 is SGHKS, CDR2 YYEKEE (reference sequence). The CDR3 sequence is 15 residues long. CDR3 DNA: TGTGCCAGCAGCTTGAGGGTGACTACTGGAAACACCATATATTTT. Its translation: CASSLRVTTGNTIYF.

J is TRBJ2-2 and V is TRBV7-3; 8 bases agree with TRBD1. The CDR3 runs 15 residues. V was pared by 5 bases and J by 5 bases, with 7 bases of the junction left unmatched. Germline V gene data show CDR1 as SGHTA and CDR2 as FQGTGA. CDR3 nucleotide sequence: TGTGCCAGCAGCCTGGACAGGGTTGGGACCGGGGAGCTGTTTTTT. Encoded protein: CASSLDRVGTGELFF. Full variable domain (rest looked up from reference TRBV7-3 and TRBJ2-2): GAGVSQTPSNKVTEKGKYVELRCDPISGHTALYWYRQSLGQGPEFLIYFQGTGAADDSGLPNDRFFAVRPEGSVSTLKIQRTERGDSAVYLCASSLDRVGTGELFFGEGSRLTVL.

The V call is TRBV6-6, the J call TRBJ2-7, with 12 bases that match TRBD2. The germline gives CDR1 MNHNY, CDR2 SVGAGI (reference sequence). Trimming cost V 5 bases and J 3 bases; bases outside gene matches: 2. The CDR3 runs 14 residues. Here the CDR3 DNA reads TGTGCCAGCAGTAAACTAGCGGGAGGCTACGAGCAGTACTTC. Its protein is CASSKLAGGYEQYF.

This chain links TRBV7-9 with TRBJ2-7, with D tentatively TRBD2 (5 bases). Germline assignment: CDR1 SEHNR and CDR2 FQNEAQ (reference sequence). The CDR3 contains 16 residues. Deletions cut 4 bases from V and 3 bases from J, with 19 bases between. The CDR3 protein is CASSSGGGQAYYEQYF. The CDR3 nucleotides read TGTGCCAGCAGCTCAGGAGGCGGGCAGGCCTACTACGAGCAGTACTTC. The full variable domain, completed using reference TRBV7-9 and TRBJ2-7, is DTGVSQNPRHKITKRGQNVTFRCDPISEHNRLYWYRQTLGQGPEFLTYFQNEAQLEKSRLLSDRFSAERPKGSFSTLEIQRTEQGDSAMYLCASSSGGGQAYYEQYFGPGTRLTVT.

The V gene is TRBV7-9, the J gene TRBJ2-1; D possibly corresponds to TRBD2 (6 bases). The CDR3 consists of 13 residues. Per germline, CDR1 SEHNR and CDR2 FQNEAQ (reference sequence). The V and J ends lost 4 bases and 5 bases respectively, with 9 bases between them. The CDR3 DNA reads TGTGCCAGCAGCTGGACTAAGAACAATGAGCAGTTCTTC. Encoded protein: CASSWTKNNEQFF.

The chain employs TRBV7-6 and TRBJ2-1, with a tentative D call TRBD1 (5 bases). The ends were cut back, 1 base at V and 7 bases at J, with 5 bases in the middle. The CDR3 is 12 amino acids. Germline V lookup: CDR1 SGHVS, CDR2 FNYEAQ. Here the CDR3 reads CASSLEGNEQFF. In DNA, the CDR3 is TGTGCCAGCAGCTTAGAGGGGAATGAGCAGTTCTTC.

The CDR3 reads CASSVDPRTGGGTDTQYF. The CDR3 DNA reads as TGTGCCAGCAGCGTGGACCCTAGAACGGGGGGAGGCACAGATACGCAGTATTTT. This chain uses TRBV9 with TRBJ2-3; 7 positions agree with TRBD2. Germline V gene sequence: CDR1 SGDLS, CDR2 YYNGEE. Trimming at V came to 2 bases and at J to 1 base, leaving 13 bases not matched to a gene. This CDR3 is 18 amino acids long.

The rearrangement joins TRBV21-1 to TRBJ1-4; whether TRBD1, the table's D call, matches the DNA was not checked. TRBV21-1 counts as a pseudogene. The CDR3 sequence is 19 residues long. CDR3 region: CASVGSVGTGGASDEKLFF. The CDR3 nucleotides read TGTGCCAGCGTAGGGAGTGTCGGGACAGGGGGCGCGAGTGACGAAAAACTGTTTTTT.

The chain is built from TRBV10-2 and TRBJ2-3; D call uncertain. V lost 4 bases, J lost 6 bases, and 5 bases lay in between. The germline gives CDR1 WSHSY, CDR2 SAAADI. The CDR3 is 11 residues long. The chain's CDR3 is CASSAPDTQYF. DNA of the CDR3: TGCGCCAGCAGTGCTCCGGATACGCAGTATTTT.

The chain links TRBV5-6 to TRBJ1-4; 7 positions match TRBD1. Germline values: CDR1 SGHDT, CDR2 YYEEEE. The CDR3 length is 14 residues. Trimming took 0 bases from V and 6 from J; bases not matched to a gene: 2. This chain's CDR3 is CASSLDQGDEKLFF. DNA of the CDR3: TGTGCCAGCAGCTTGGATCAGGGGGATGAAAAACTGTTTTTT.

The V and J genes are TRBV15 and TRBJ1-2; D gene ambiguous. The germline V gene has CDR1 LNHNV and CDR2 YYDKDF (reference sequence). This CDR3 spans 14 amino acids. V dropped 4 bases and J dropped 8 bases, with 17 bases sitting between them. The CDR3 region has the DNA TGTGCCACCAGCATTCATAGCAACCGAGGAGGCTACACCTTC. Amino acids: CATSIHSNRGGYTF.

J is TRBJ2-7 and V is TRBV28, with 7 bases matching TRBD2. V lost 5 bases to trimming and J lost 2 bases; unmatched junction nucleotides: 6. This CDR3 is 14 amino acids long. The germline gives CDR1 MDHEN, CDR2 SYDVKM. The CDR3 DNA sequence: TGTGCCAGCAGTCCTAGCGGAGGCACCTACGAGCAGTACTTC. Residues: CASSPSGGTYEQYF.

The V and J genes are TRBV7-3 and TRBJ1-5; TRBD1 matches 9 bases. This CDR3 has 19 amino acids. Germline trimming cut 5 bases from V and 3 bases from J; bases unmatched to any gene: 17. Germline V gene lookup returns CDR1 SGHTA and CDR2 FQGTGA. CDR3 residues: CASSPKDRGLKPHNQPQHF. The CDR3 bases are TGTGCCAGCAGCCCCAAGGACAGGGGACTCAAACCCCACAATCAGCCCCAGCATTTT.

The rearrangement links TRBV7-9 to TRBJ2-7; D gene uncertain. Germline CDR1 reads SEHNR; CDR2 reads FQNEAQ (reference sequence). This CDR3 is built from 12 residues. The V gene lost 5 bases and the J gene lost 10 bases, with 15 bases spanning the gap. In DNA form, the CDR3 reads TGTGCCAGCAGCGATAATAACTATGGACAGTACTTC. Translating gives CASSDNNYGQYF.

This chain joins TRBV30 and TRBJ2-3; 13 positions agree with TRBD2. This CDR3 is 17 amino acids long. From germline, CDR1 is GTSNPN and CDR2 SVGIG (reference sequence). V lost 4 bases, J lost 4 bases, and 11 bases stayed unmatched. The CDR3 nucleotides read TGTGCCTGGATCCCTCTCCCACTAGCGGGAGGGCCAGATACGCAGTATTTT. It yields the protein CAWIPLPLAGGPDTQYF.

This chain uses TRBV5-3 with TRBJ1-1; TRBD1 is a possible D gene (6 bases). TRBV5-3 is an open reading frame whose function is uncertain. V dropped 4 bases and J dropped 3 bases, with 16 bases sitting between them. The CDR3 is made up of 15 amino acids. In nucleotides, the CDR3 is TGTGCCAGAAGCAGACTCAGGGGAAAGGACACTGAAGCTTTCTTT. Translating gives CARSRLRGKDTEAFF.